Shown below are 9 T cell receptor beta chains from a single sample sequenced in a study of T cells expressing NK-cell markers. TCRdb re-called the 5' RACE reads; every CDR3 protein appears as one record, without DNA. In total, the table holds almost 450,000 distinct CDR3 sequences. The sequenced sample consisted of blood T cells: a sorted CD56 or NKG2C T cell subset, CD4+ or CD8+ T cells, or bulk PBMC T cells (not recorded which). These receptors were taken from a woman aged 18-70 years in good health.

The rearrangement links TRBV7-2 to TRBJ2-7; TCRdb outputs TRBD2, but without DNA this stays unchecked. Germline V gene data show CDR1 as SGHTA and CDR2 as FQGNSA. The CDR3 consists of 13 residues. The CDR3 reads CASSSRGGNEQYF.

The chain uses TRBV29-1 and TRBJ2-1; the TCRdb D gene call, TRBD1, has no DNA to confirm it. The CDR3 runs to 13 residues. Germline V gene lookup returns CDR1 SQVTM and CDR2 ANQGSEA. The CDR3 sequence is CSVFQGSYNEQFF.

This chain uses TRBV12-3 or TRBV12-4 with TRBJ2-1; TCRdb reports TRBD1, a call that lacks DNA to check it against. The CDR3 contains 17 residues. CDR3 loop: CASRYRDGAPDYNEQFF.

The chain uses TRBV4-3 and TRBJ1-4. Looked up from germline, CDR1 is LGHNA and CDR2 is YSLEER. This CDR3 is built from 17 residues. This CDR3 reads CASSQDQGLATNEKLFF.

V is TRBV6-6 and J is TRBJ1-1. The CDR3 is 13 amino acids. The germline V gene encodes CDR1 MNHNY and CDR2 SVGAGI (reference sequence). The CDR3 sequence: CASSLDQITEAFF.

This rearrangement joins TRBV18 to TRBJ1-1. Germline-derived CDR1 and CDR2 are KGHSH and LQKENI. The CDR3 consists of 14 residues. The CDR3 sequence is CASSPPGPDTEAFF.

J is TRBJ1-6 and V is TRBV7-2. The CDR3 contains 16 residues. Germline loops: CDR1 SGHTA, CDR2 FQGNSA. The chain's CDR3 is CASSAQASGYNSPLHF.

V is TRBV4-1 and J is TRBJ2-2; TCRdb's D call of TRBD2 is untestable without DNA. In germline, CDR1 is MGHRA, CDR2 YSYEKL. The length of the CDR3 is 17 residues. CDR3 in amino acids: CASSPLAGGPRTGELFF.

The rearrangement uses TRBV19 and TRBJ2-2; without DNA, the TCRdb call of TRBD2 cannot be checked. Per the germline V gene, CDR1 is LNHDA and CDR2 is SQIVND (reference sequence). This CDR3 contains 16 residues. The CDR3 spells CASSWSSGTYTGELFF.